Presented here are 5 T cell receptor beta chains from one specimen sequenced in a study of T cells in Graves' hyperthyroidism and ophthalmopathy. Authors of the study amplified TCR beta CDR3 regions from RNA transcripts. HTBI primers drove first-round RT-PCR of the TCR CDR3. TCRdb ran MiXCR on the multiplex PCR reads and lists one entry per CDR3 protein. The table records about 280,000 distinct CDR3 sequences, 20% to 30% of them present only once. The sample comprised blood. These receptors came from a man in his forties with Graves' hyperthyroidism that later progressed to Graves' ophthalmopathy.

This clonotype was seen once. J is TRBJ2-3 and V is TRBV19; D is ambiguous. Trimming left V 5 bases short and J 2 bases short, with 8 bases between. This CDR3 comprises 13 residues. CDR1 is LNHDA, CDR2 SQIVND, per germline (reference sequence). The CDR3 reads CASSPTHTDTQYF. CDR3 coding DNA: TGTGCCAGTAGTCCTACCCACACAGATACGCAGTATTTT. Full variable domain (outside the CDR3, taken from reference TRBV19 and TRBJ2-3): DGGITQSPKYLFRKEGQNVTLSCEQNLNHDAMYWYRQDPGQGLRLIYYSQIVNDFQKGDIAEGYSVSREKKESFPLTVTSAQKNPTAFYLCASSPTHTDTQYFGPGTRLTVL.

At least ten counts were recorded for this clonotype. The CDR3, as DNA: TGTGCCTGGAGCGAGGGACTAGCGGGAGTGAATGAGCAGTACTTC. Translating it yields CAWSEGLAGVNEQYF. This chain joins TRBV30 and TRBJ2-7; TRBD2 matches 14 bases. Germline V gene data show CDR1 as GTSNPN and CDR2 as SVGIG (reference sequence). The trim removed 3 bases at V and 7 bases at J, leaving 8 bases unmatched. The CDR3 loop spans 15 amino acids.

This clonotype was detected ten times or more. V gene TRBV12-3 or TRBV12-4 combines with J gene TRBJ2-2; the D call may be TRBD1 or TRBD2 (5 bases each). The CDR3 has 15 residues. V was trimmed by 5 bases and J by 8 bases, leaving 18 bases between them. The CDR3 loop is CASSPGHGGWGELFF. In DNA, the CDR3 is TGTGCCAGCAGTCCAGGACATGGGGGTTGGGGGGAGCTGTTTTTT.

This clonotype occurred many times. A junction end diverges from the germline sequence, so it may reflect a read error. The rearrangement links TRBV30 to TRBJ1-1; D might be TRBD1 (6 bases). CDR3 length equals 17 residues. CDR1 GTSNPN and CDR2 SVGIG come from the germline V gene (reference sequence). CDR3 region: CAWSGPRTDRLNTGAFF. The CDR3 nucleotides are TGTGCCTGGAGTGGGCCGCGGACAGACCGATTGAACACTGGAGCTTTCTTT.

This clonotype occurred many times. The rearrangement joins TRBV27 to TRBJ2-2, with a possible D match to TRBD1 (6 bases). The ends were cut back, 7 bases at V and 5 bases at J, with 17 bases in the middle. Germline V gene lookup returns CDR1 MNHEY and CDR2 SMNVEV (reference sequence). This CDR3 has 15 amino acids. For the CDR3, the DNA is TGTGCCAGCAAGGGGTTGAGGGGGAAGACCGGGGAGCTGTTTTTT. This codes for CASKGLRGKTGELFF.